This TCR beta chain was found in a study of T cells in localized non-small cell lung cancer. Study results and limitations: Longer overall survival was associated with a higher density of T cells in the blood. Adjacent lung held a median around 58 of the top 100 tumor clones.

A word on this clone: Its specificity is not known.

Repertoires were generated with immunoSEQ multiplex PCR, while TCRdb's copy carries only in-frame clones and drops some. The table shows tens of thousands of clones, with 80% occurring only once. This TCR derives from a man aged 40 to 70 with stage II squamous cell lung carcinoma. The material sequenced was PBMCs, taken before any cancer treatment.

The CDR3 reads CAWSKLIFGYTF. CDR3 nucleotide sequence: TGTGCCTGGAGCAAACTTATATTTGGCTACACCTTC. The chain links TRBV30 to TRBJ1-2; no clear D gene. CDR1 GTSNPN and CDR2 SVGIG come from the germline V gene (reference sequence). The CDR3 sequence is 12 residues long. Between the trimmed V and J ends, which lost 3 bases and 7 bases, there was a span of 12 bases.